This is a list of T cell receptor beta chains from one sample in a study of T cell responses to AZD1222 COVID-19 vaccine. The method was immunoSEQ multiplex PCR; TCRdb's version includes in-frame clones alone and lacks a portion of them. Of about 110,000 clones listed, over 80% are singletons. The sample consisted of peripheral blood, taken 28 days after the second AZD1222 dose. Receptors originate from an adult who received the AZD1222 COVID-19 vaccine. The CDR3 runs from the conserved cysteine through the conserved F or W. A D gene is named only where the DNA matches it firmly. Part of the rows lack a size; the others show once, few, many or a class for expanded clones.

TRBJ1-2	TRBV7-2	.	.	CASSMRTPDGYTF	TGTGCCAGCAGCATGAGGACACCCGATGGCTACACCTTC
TRBJ2-4	TRBV11-3	.	.	CASSLGPTNIQYF	TGTGCCAGCAGCTTAGGACCGACGAACATTCAGTACTTC
TRBJ2-3	TRBV2	TRBD1	.	CASSVQGAGSTDTQYF	TGTGCCAGCAGTGTCCAGGGGGCGGGTAGTACAGATACGCAGTATTTT
TRBJ1-1	TRBV7-3	.	.	CASSASSRGTEAFF	TGTGCCAGCAGCGCCTCATCACGGGGGACTGAAGCTTTCTTT
TRBJ1-6	TRBV28	TRBD1	.	CASSMTGDSSPLHF	TGTGCCAGCAGTATGACAGGGGACTCCTCACCCCTCCACTTT
TRBJ1-1	TRBV6-5	.	.	CASRRTENTEAFF	TGTGCCAGCAGGAGAACTGAGAACACTGAAGCTTTCTTT
TRBJ2-2	TRBV15	.	.	CATSRDWGNTGELFF	TGTGCCACCAGCAGAGATTGGGGGAACACCGGGGAGCTGTTTTTT
TRBJ1-3	TRBV7-2	.	once	CASSTGGGRNTIYF	TGTGCCAGCAGCACCGGAGGGGGGAGGAACACCATATATTTT
TRBJ2-2	TRBV19	TRBD2	.	CASREDSNTGELFF	TGTGCCAGTCGGGAGGACTCGAACACCGGGGAGCTGTTTTTT
TRBJ1-5	TRBV6-1	.	.	CASSESGIFQPQHF	TGTGCCAGCAGTGAATCCGGCATATTCCAGCCCCAGCATTTT
TRBJ2-2	TRBV6-5	TRBD2	.	CASSYTGGLDTGELFF	TGTGCCAGCAGTTACACGGGGGGGCTGGACACCGGGGAGCTGTTTTTT
TRBJ2-7	TRBV9	TRBD1	.	CASSVGQGSPLEQYF	TGTGCCAGCAGCGTAGGACAGGGATCCCCCTTGGAGCAGTACTTC
TRBJ2-7	TRBV4-3	TRBD1	.	CASSQDGTGSYEQYF	TGCGCCAGCAGCCAAGACGGGACAGGGTCCTACGAGCAGTACTTC
TRBJ2-3	TRBV28	.	.	CASSPFGGTDPTDTQYF	TGTGCCAGCAGCCCGTTTGGAGGGACAGACCCCACAGATACGCAGTATTTT
TRBJ2-2	TRBV7-9	.	.	CASRGTNTGELFF	TGTGCCAGCCGGGGGACAAACACCGGGGAGCTGTTTTTT
TRBJ2-5	TRBV6-5	.	.	CATARFQETQYF	TGTGCCACCGCGAGGTTCCAAGAGACCCAGTACTTC
TRBJ2-3	TRBV6-5	TRBD2	.	CASSYTSGRADTQYF	TGTGCCAGCAGTTACACTAGCGGGAGGGCTGATACGCAGTATTTT
TRBJ1-6	TRBV7-9	TRBD1	once	CASSADRGTNSPLHF	TGTGCCAGCAGCGCGGACAGGGGGACGAATTCACCCCTCCACTTT
TRBJ2-7	TRBV3-1/TRBV3-2	.	.	CASSQEWRGSEQYF	TGTGCCAGCAGCCAAGAATGGAGGGGATCCGAGCAGTACTTC
TRBJ1-5	TRBV4-1	TRBD1	once	CASSQGQGAGQPQHF	TGCGCCAGCAGCCAAGGACAGGGGGCCGGGCAGCCCCAGCATTTT
TRBJ2-7	TRBV18	TRBD1	.	CASSPTGGEYYEQYF	TGTGCCAGCTCACCGACAGGGGGCGAGTACTACGAGCAGTACTTC
TRBJ1-2	TRBV3-1/TRBV3-2	.	.	CASSQREVGGYTF	TGTGCCAGCAGCCAAAGGGAAGTCGGTGGCTACACCTTC
TRBJ2-7	TRBV27	TRBD2	.	CASSSRRLAGGSYEQYF	TGTGCCAGCAGTTCTCGCCGACTAGCGGGAGGGTCCTACGAGCAGTACTTC
TRBJ2-3	TRBV7-9	TRBD2	.	CASSPSGGTDTQYF	TGTGCCAGCAGCCCTAGCGGGGGCACAGATACGCAGTATTTT
TRBJ2-5	TRBV5-1	.	.	CASSFGQTQETQYF	TGCGCCAGCAGCTTCGGGCAGACCCAAGAGACCCAGTACTTC
TRBJ1-2	TRBV7-9	.	.	CASSPDGRSSGYTF	TGTGCCAGCAGCCCCGACGGGAGGTCATCCGGCTACACCTTC
TRBJ2-2	TRBV4-2	TRBD2	.	CASSQEIISGRTGELFF	TGTGCCAGCAGCCAAGAAATAATAAGCGGGAGAACCGGGGAGCTGTTTTTT
TRBJ2-1	TRBV7-9	.	.	CASSRARLGSSYNEQFF	TGTGCCAGCAGCCGCGCCCGACTTGGGAGCTCCTACAATGAGCAGTTCTTC
TRBJ1-4	TRBV4-1	.	.	CASSQGDSGSTNEKLFF	TGCGCCAGCAGCCAGGGGGATTCAGGGAGTACTAATGAAAAACTGTTTTTT
TRBJ1-1	TRBV5-1	.	.	CASSLGRGALLNTEAFF	TGCGCCAGCAGCTTGGGCAGGGGCGCTCTCTTAAACACTGAAGCTTTCTTT
TRBJ1-2	TRBV6-1	.	.	CASSEVRRRGGYTF	TGTGCCAGCAGTGAAGTAAGGAGGAGGGGCGGCTACACCTTC
TRBJ1-4	TRBV28	.	.	CASRHELGTANEKLFF	TGTGCCAGCAGGCACGAGCTAGGGACGGCTAATGAAAAACTGTTTTTT
TRBJ2-7	TRBV11-3	.	few	CASRLTGREQYF	TGTGCCAGCAGGTTAACCGGTCGCGAGCAGTACTTC
TRBJ1-5	TRBV5-8	.	.	CASSLRSVSSNQPQHF	TGTGCCAGCAGCCTTCGGTCGGTCTCTAGCAATCAGCCCCAGCATTTT
TRBJ2-2	TRBV5-1	TRBD1	.	CASSSLGTGENTGELFF	TGCGCCAGCAGCTCCCTGGGGACAGGGGAAAACACCGGGGAGCTGTTTTTT
TRBJ2-5	TRBV7-2	TRBD2	.	CASSRLAEGHKAQYF	TGTGCCAGCAGCAGACTAGCGGAGGGCCACAAGGCCCAGTACTTC
TRBJ1-6	TRBV3-1/TRBV3-2	.	.	CASSPDFMTPLHF	TGTGCCAGCAGCCCAGACTTTATGACACCCCTCCACTTT